This T cell receptor beta chain was recorded in a study of T cells in Graves' hyperthyroidism and ophthalmopathy. As concerns this clonotype: The antigen is unknown.

Study-level findings and limits: Most thyroid clonotypes that were expanded above 0.001 also turned up in blood.

Germline lookup yields CDR1 ENHRY and CDR2 SYGVKD. CDR3 size: 18 residues. V was clipped by 0 bases and J by 0 bases, with 14 bases between them. Clinical symptoms, serum thyroxine, TRAb, thyroid ultrasound and orbital computed tomography informed diagnoses. Authors of the study amplified TCR beta CDR3 regions from RNA transcripts. A first-round RT-PCR of the TCR CDR3 used the HTBI primer set. TCRdb recomputed calls from the multiplex PCR reads with MiXCR, one row per CDR3 protein. The profile covers hundreds of thousands of distinct CDR3 sequences, with about 15% appearing a single time and around 5.4% taken by the ten largest.

The sequence came from a woman aged 30 to 39 with Graves' hyperthyroidism that later progressed to Graves' ophthalmopathy. The sample was blood. The chain combines TRBV10-3 with TRBJ2-2, with D tentatively TRBD2 (6 bases). The CDR3 DNA is TGTGCCATCAGTGAGTCAAGAGCGGGCCTACCGAACACCGGGGAGCTGTTTTTT. It yields the protein CAISESRAGLPNTGELFF.